A selection of T cell receptor beta chains follows, all from one sample in a study of post-analysis software for immune sequencing data. TCRdb reprocessed the PCR reads with MiXCR, giving one entry per CDR3 protein. The data contain roughly 580,000 distinct CDR3 sequences, roughly 46% of them singletons. Sequenced sample: blood. Receptor source: a girl aged 10 to 17 with multiple sclerosis. CDR3s include the opening cysteine and the closing phenylalanine or tryptophan. A D gene is named only where the DNA matches it firmly. Size is stated for part of the rows, as once, few or many counts, or as a class when the clone is expanded.

length | J | V | D | size | CDR3 | DNA
16 | TRBJ2-7 | TRBV6-5 | TRBD1 | few | CASSPHGTGRTYEQYF | TGTGCCAGCAGCCCCCACGGGACAGGGAGGACCTACGAGCAGTACTTC
15 | TRBJ1-1 | TRBV5-1 | TRBD1 | . | CASSLDNRGSTEAFF | TGCGCCAGCAGCTTGGACAACAGGGGGTCCACTGAAGCTTTCTTT
15 | TRBJ2-1 | TRBV12-3/TRBV12-4 | . | . | CASTNALANGNEQFF | TGTGCCAGCACCAATGCACTAGCTAATGGCAATGAGCAGTTCTTC
16 | TRBJ2-7 | TRBV5-1 | TRBD2 | . | CASSPGGALFSYEQYF | TGCGCCAGCAGCCCGGGGGGAGCGTTATTCTCCTACGAGCAGTACTTC
14 | TRBJ2-1 | TRBV10-3 | TRBD2 | . | CAIMGEGSYNEQFF | TGTGCCATCATGGGGGAGGGCTCCTACAATGAGCAGTTCTTC
14 | TRBJ2-4 | TRBV6-5 | . | . | CANSSTGFKNIQYF | TGTGCCAACAGTTCGACAGGCTTCAAAAACATTCAGTACTTC
15 | TRBJ2-1 | TRBV12-3/TRBV12-4 | . | few | CASRWGGGVHNEQFF | TGTGCCAGCAGGTGGGGAGGAGGGGTCCACAATGAGCAGTTCTTC
13 | TRBJ2-7 | TRBV2 | . | . | CASSETVAYEQYF | TGTGCCAGCAGTGAAACGGTGGCCTACGAGCAGTACTTC
19 | TRBJ2-7 | TRBV20-1 | TRBD2 | few | CSASTTGLAGGFLSYEQYF | TGCAGTGCTAGCACGACGGGACTAGCGGGAGGGTTTCTCTCCTACGAGCAGTACTTC
14 | TRBJ1-5 | TRBV2 | . | . | CASKRREYNQPQHF | TGTGCCAGCAAAAGGCGAGAGTACAATCAGCCCCAGCATTTT
12 | TRBJ2-2 | TRBV2 | . | . | CTSSEDTGELFF | TGTACCAGCAGTGAGGATACCGGGGAGCTGTTTTTT
14 | TRBJ2-4 | TRBV6-1 | . | few | CASISINGKNIQYF | TGTGCCAGCATCAGCATTAATGGCAAAAACATTCAGTACTTC
13 | TRBJ1-1 | TRBV9 | . | . | CASSVARNTEAFF | TGTGCCAGCAGCGTAGCCAGGAACACTGAAGCTTTCTTT
15 | TRBJ1-2 | TRBV4-2 | . | few | CASSPGQGVGYGYTF | TGTGCCAGCAGCCCGGGTCAGGGAGTAGGCTATGGCTACACCTTC
15 | TRBJ2-1 | TRBV2 | . | . | CASSESFNQYNEQFF | TGTGCCAGCAGTGAATCCTTCAACCAGTACAATGAGCAGTTCTTC
19 | TRBJ2-7 | TRBV12-3/TRBV12-4 | TRBD2 | once | CANSLGGWIRGGDPYEQYF | TGTGCCAACAGTTTAGGGGGTTGGATTCGGGGGGGAGACCCCTACGAGCAGTACTTC
17 | TRBJ2-1 | TRBV7-9 | . | few | CASSPVTGHSSYNEQFF | TGTGCCAGCAGCCCAGTGACGGGCCATTCCTCCTACAATGAGCAGTTCTTC
13 | TRBJ2-1 | TRBV5-6 | TRBD2 | . | CASSLASGLQQFF | TGTGCCAGCAGCTTGGCTAGCGGCTTACAGCAGTTCTTC
16 | TRBJ1-6 | TRBV7-9 | TRBD1 | few | CASSLGDREGNSPLHF | TGTGCCAGCAGCTTAGGGGACAGGGAGGGGAATTCACCCCTCCACTTT
11 | TRBJ2-5 | TRBV6-5 | . | few | CASSNRETQYF | TGTGCCAGCAGCAATAGGGAGACCCAGTACTTC
15 | TRBJ2-1 | TRBV6-2/TRBV6-3 | TRBD2 | . | CASNWGGVSYDEQFF | TGTGCCAGCAATTGGGGGGGTGTATCCTACGATGAGCAGTTCTTC
14 | TRBJ1-2 | TRBV10-2 | TRBD1 | few | CASSDHGQGRSYTF | TGCGCCAGCAGTGACCACGGACAGGGCAGGAGCTACACCTTC
11 | TRBJ2-5 | TRBV7-9 | . | . | CASSGSETQYF | TGTGCCAGCAGTGGTTCCGAGACCCAGTACTTC
15 | TRBJ2-7 | TRBV6-6 | TRBD2 | . | CASSNPSGGRYEQYF | TGTGCCAGCAGTAATCCTAGCGGGGGAAGGTACGAGCAGTACTTC
13 | TRBJ1-1 | TRBV29-1 | . | . | CSGTRGVNTEAFF | TGCAGCGGGACTAGGGGGGTGAACACTGAAGCTTTCTTT
17 | TRBJ1-2 | TRBV14 | . | few | CASSQAWVGDEDYGYTF | TGTGCCAGCAGCCAAGCTTGGGTGGGTGATGAGGACTATGGCTACACCTTC
13 | TRBJ2-7 | TRBV12-3/TRBV12-4 | . | few | CASSPRGPIEQYF | TGTGCCAGCAGCCCCAGGGGCCCCATAGAGCAGTACTTC
16 | TRBJ2-4 | TRBV5-1 | . | few | CASSLAYRGGKNIQYF | TGCGCCAGCAGCTTGGCCTACAGGGGAGGCAAAAACATTCAGTACTTC
15 | TRBJ2-5 | TRBV14 | . | . | CASSQEVDRQETQYF | TGTGCCAGCAGCCAAGAGGTGGACAGACAAGAGACCCAGTACTTC
9 | TRBJ2-5 | TRBV29-1 | . | few | CSVDGQQYF | TGCAGCGTCGACGGACAGCAGTACTTC
16 | TRBJ2-7 | TRBV3-1 | TRBD2 | . | CASSQTSVSSYNEQYF | TGTGCCAGCAGCCAAACTAGCGTTAGCTCCTACAATGAGCAGTACTTC
14 | TRBJ1-3 | TRBV29-1 | . | . | CSARLFSGGNTIYF | TGCAGTGCTAGACTATTTAGTGGCGGAAACACCATATATTTT
16 | TRBJ2-3 | TRBV6-4 | . | . | CASSDFAGEGTDTQYF | TGTGCCAGCAGTGACTTTGCCGGAGAGGGCACAGATACGCAGTATTTT
16 | TRBJ2-3 | TRBV6-1 | . | few | CASSGVVGGGTDTQYF | TGTGCCAGCAGTGGCGTAGTCGGGGGAGGCACAGATACGCAGTATTTT
16 | TRBJ2-1 | TRBV5-1 | . | many | CASRRDTGNSYNEQFF | TGCGCCAGCAGACGGGATACAGGGAACTCCTACAATGAGCAGTTCTTC
19 | TRBJ2-5 | TRBV6-5 | TRBD2 | few | CASSYSRLAGIGGQETQYF | TGTGCCAGCAGTTACTCCAGACTAGCGGGAATCGGTGGACAAGAGACCCAGTACTTC
19 | TRBJ2-3 | TRBV20-1 | TRBD2 | . | CSARVRGLAGGRSTDTQYF | TGCAGTGCTAGAGTCAGAGGACTAGCGGGGGGGCGGAGCACAGATACGCAGTATTTT
15 | TRBJ2-7 | TRBV4-1 | . | many | CASSQAPGTSYEQYF | TGCGCCAGCAGCCAAGCTCCAGGGACTTCCTACGAGCAGTACTTC